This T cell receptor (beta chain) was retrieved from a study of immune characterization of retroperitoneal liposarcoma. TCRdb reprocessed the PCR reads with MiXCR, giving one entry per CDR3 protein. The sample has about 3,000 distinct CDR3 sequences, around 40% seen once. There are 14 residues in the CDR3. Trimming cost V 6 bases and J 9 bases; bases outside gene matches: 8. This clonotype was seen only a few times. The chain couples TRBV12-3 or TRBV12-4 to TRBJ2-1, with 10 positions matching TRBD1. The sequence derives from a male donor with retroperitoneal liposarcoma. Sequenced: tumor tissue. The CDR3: CASRPGQGPSEQFF. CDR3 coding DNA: TGTGCCAGCAGGCCGGGACAGGGGCCTAGTGAGCAGTTCTTC.